The next 4 T cell receptor beta chains were all read from a single sample in a study of cytomegalovirus exposure and HLA in healthy donors. Use of 60 Vbeta and 13 Jbeta primers characterized the PCR. Data came from immunoSEQ multiplex PCR; TCRdb stores just in-frame clones and leaves some out. The sample records approximately 100,000 clones, roughly 82% being singletons. Sequenced: PBMCs. The source of these receptors is a human donor in good health.

The V call is TRBV27, the J call TRBJ1-5; D unresolved. This CDR3 spans 13 amino acids. Germline CDR1 reads MNHEY; CDR2 reads SMNVEV (reference sequence). V gave up 2 bases and J gave up 6 bases, with 8 bases separating them. The DNA for the CDR3 is TGTGCCAGCAGTTTAGGGGAGGGTCAGCCCCAGCATTTT. Its translation is CASSLGEGQPQHF.

The count of this clone is one. The rearrangement uses TRBV5-1 and TRBJ2-3; TRBD2 is a possible D gene (6 bases). There are 13 residues in the CDR3. Germline V gives CDR1 SGHRS, CDR2 YFSETQ. The V gene lost 4 bases and the J gene lost 11 bases, with 17 bases spanning the gap. Here the CDR3 DNA reads TGCGCCAGCAGCGACCCGGGGGACGGATTGCAGTATTTT. It is translated as CASSDPGDGLQYF. The full variable domain, completed using reference TRBV5-1 and TRBJ2-3, is KAGVTQTPRYLIKTRGQQVTLSCSPISGHRSVSWYQQTPGQGLQFLFEYFSETQRNKGNFPGRFSGRQFSNSRSEMNVSTLELGDSALYLCASSDPGDGLQYFGPGTRLTVL.

The chain recombines TRBV11-3 with TRBJ2-7; 10 nucleotides match TRBD1. V lost 4 bases and J lost 7; bases outside the gene matches: 10. Germline assignment: CDR1 SGHNT and CDR2 YENEEA. This CDR3 spans 15 amino acids. The CDR3, as DNA: TGTGCCAGCAGCTCATCGCCGGGGACAGGGGCTGAGCAGTACTTC. Its protein product is CASSSSPGTGAEQYF.

This clone showed up just a few times. The chain couples TRBV6-1 to TRBJ2-4; 9 nucleotides align to TRBD1. CDR1 and CDR2 (germline): MNHNS, SASEGT. After removal of 4 bases from V and 8 bases from J, the junction contained 3 bases not matched to a gene. This CDR3 has 13 residues. As DNA, the CDR3 is TGTGCCAGCAGTGGGACAGGGGCTGACATTCAGTACTTC. Amino acids: CASSGTGADIQYF.